This T cell receptor (beta chain) stems from a study of CD4+ T cells in melanoma. Clones were read by immunoSEQ multiplex PCR, and TCRdb kept only the in-frame ones, dropping some. Of around 100,000 clones in the sample, 92% were seen once. Trimming took 5 bases from V and 5 from J, leaving 9 bases between them. CDR1 and CDR2 (germline): SGHVS, FNYEAQ. This CDR3 is built from 13 residues. V usage is TRBV7-6 and J usage is TRBJ2-2; D not resolved. Sequencing used peripheral blood. The sequence was collected from a human donor with melanoma. The DNA of the CDR3 is TGTGCCAGCAGCGGGCTGACTACCGGGGAGCTGTTTTTT. This translates into CASSGLTTGELFF. The full variable domain, with the rest looked up from reference TRBV7-6 and TRBJ2-2, is GAGVSQSPRYKVTKRGQDVALRCDPISGHVSLYWYRQALGQGPEFLTYFNYEAQQDKSGLPNDRFSAERPEGSISTLTIQRTEQRDSAMYRCASSGLTTGELFFGEGSRLTVL.